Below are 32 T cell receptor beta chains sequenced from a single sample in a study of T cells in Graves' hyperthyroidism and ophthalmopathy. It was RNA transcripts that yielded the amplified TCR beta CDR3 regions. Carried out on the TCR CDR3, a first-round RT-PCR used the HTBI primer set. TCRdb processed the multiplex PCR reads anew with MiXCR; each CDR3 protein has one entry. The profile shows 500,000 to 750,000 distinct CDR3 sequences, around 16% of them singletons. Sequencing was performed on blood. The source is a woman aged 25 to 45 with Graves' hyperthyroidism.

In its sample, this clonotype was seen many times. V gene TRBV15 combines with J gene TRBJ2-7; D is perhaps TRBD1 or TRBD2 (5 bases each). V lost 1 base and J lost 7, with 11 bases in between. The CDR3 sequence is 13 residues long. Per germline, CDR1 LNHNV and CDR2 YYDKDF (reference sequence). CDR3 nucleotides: TGTGCCACCAGCAGAGTCGGGACGAAGGAGCAGTACTTC. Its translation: CATSRVGTKEQYF. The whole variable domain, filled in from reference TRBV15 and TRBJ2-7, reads DAMVIQNPRYQVTQFGKPVTLSCSQTLNHNVMYWYQQKSSQAPKLLFHYYDKDFNNEADTPDNFQSRRPNTSFCFLDIRSPGLGDTAMYLCATSRVGTKEQYFGPGTRLTVT.

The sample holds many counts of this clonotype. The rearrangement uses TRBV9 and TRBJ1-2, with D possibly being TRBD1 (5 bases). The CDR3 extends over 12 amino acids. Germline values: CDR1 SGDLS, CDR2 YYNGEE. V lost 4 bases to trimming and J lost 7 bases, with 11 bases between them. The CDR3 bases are TGTGCCAGCAGCCTCAGGGACGGTGGCTACACCTTC. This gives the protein CASSLRDGGYTF.

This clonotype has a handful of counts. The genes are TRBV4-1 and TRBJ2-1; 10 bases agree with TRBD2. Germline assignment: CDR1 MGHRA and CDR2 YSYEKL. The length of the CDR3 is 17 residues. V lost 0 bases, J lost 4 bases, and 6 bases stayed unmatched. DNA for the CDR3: TGCGCCAGCAGCCAAGATACGGGACTAGCGAGTTACAATGAGCAGTTCTTC. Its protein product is CASSQDTGLASYNEQFF.

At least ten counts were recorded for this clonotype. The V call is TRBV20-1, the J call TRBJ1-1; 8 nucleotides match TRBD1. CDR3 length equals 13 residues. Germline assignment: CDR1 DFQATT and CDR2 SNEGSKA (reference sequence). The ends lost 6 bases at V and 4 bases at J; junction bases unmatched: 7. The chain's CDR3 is CSATTDRATEAFF. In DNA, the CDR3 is TGCAGTGCAACAACGGACAGGGCCACTGAAGCTTTCTTT.

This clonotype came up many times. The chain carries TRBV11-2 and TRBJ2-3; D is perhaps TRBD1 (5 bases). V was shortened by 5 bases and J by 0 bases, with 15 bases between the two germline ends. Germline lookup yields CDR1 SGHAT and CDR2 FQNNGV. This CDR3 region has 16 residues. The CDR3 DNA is TGTGCCAGCAGCCTCCCCGGTGCAGGGAGCACAGATACGCAGTATTTT. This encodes CASSLPGAGSTDTQYF.

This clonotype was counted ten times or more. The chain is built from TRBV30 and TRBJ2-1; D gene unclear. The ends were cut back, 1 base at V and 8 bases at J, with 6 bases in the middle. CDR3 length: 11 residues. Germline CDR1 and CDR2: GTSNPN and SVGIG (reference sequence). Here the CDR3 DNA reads TGTGCCTGGAGTGCTGGCGATGAGCAGTTCTTC. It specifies CAWSAGDEQFF.

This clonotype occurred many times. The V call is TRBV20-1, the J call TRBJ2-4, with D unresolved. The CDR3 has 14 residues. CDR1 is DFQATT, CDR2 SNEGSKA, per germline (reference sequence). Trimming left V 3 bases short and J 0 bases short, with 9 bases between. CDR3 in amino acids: CSARRKPAKNIQYF. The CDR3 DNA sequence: TGCAGTGCTAGGCGCAAGCCAGCCAAAAACATTCAGTACTTC.

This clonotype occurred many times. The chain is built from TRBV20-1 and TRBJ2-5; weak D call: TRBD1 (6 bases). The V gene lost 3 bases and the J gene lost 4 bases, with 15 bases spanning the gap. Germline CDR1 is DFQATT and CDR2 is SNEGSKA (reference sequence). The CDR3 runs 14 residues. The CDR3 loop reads CSARIPDRLETQYF. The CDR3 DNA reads TGCAGTGCTAGGATCCCGGACAGACTAGAGACCCAGTACTTC.

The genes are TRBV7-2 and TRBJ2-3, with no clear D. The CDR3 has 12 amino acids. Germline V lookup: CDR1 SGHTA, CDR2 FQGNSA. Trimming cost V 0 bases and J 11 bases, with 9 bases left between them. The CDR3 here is CASSLAPQRQYF. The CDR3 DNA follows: TGTGCCAGCAGCTTAGCGCCCCAGCGGCAGTATTTT.

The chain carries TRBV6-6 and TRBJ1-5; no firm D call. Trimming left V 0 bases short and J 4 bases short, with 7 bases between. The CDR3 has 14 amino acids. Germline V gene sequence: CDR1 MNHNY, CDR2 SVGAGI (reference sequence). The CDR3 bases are TGTGCCAGCAGTTACTCTCAAGGTAATCAGCCCCAGCATTTT. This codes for CASSYSQGNQPQHF.

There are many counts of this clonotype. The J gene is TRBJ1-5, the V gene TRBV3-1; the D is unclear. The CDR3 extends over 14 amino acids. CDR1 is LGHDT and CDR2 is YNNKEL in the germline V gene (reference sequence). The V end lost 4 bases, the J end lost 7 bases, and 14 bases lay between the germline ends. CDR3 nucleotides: TGTGCCAGCAGCCCTCGGAAGGAGACCCAGCCCCAGCATTTT. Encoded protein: CASSPRKETQPQHF.

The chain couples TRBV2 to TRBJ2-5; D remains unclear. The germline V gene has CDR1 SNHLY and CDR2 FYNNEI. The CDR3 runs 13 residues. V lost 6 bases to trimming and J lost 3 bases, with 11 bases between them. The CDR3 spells CASRVRQEETQYF. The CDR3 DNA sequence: TGTGCCAGCAGGGTTCGGCAGGAAGAGACCCAGTACTTC. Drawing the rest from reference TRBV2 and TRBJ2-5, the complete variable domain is EPEVTQTPSHQVTQMGQEVILRCVPISNHLYFYWYRQILGQKVEFLVSFYNNEISEKSEIFDDQFSVERPDGSNFTLKIRSTKLEDSAMYFCASRVRQEETQYFGPGTRLLVL.

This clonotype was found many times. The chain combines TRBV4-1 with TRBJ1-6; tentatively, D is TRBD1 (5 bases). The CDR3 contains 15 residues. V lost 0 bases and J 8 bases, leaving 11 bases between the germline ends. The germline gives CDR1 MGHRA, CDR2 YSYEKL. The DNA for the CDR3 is TGCGCCAGCAGCCAAGACGGGACCCGCGATTCACCCCTCCACTTT. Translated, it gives CASSQDGTRDSPLHF.

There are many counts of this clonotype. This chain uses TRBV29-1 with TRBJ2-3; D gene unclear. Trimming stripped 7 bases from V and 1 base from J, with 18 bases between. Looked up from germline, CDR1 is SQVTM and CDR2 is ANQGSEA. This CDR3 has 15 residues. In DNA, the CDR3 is TGCAGCGCCCGGGTGTCCCCCCAAGGCACAGATACGCAGTATTTT. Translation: CSARVSPQGTDTQYF.

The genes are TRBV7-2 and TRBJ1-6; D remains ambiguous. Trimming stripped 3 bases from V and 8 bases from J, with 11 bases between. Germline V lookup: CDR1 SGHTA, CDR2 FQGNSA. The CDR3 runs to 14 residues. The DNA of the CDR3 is TGTGCCAGCAGCTTGTTGAACGTCGATTCACCCCTCCACTTT. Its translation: CASSLLNVDSPLHF.

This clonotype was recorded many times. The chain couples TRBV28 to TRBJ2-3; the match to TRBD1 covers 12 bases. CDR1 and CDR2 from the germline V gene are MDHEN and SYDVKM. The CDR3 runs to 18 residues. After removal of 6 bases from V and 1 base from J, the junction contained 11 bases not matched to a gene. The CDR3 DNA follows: TGTGCCAGCAGCACCACCGGGACAGGGGGCTTTCGCACAGATACGCAGTATTTT. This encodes CASSTTGTGGFRTDTQYF.

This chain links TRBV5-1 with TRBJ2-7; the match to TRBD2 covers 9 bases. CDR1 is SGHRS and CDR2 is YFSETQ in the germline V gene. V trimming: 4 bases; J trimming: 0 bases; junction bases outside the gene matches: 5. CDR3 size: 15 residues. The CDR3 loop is CASSPLAGPSYEQYF. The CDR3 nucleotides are TGCGCCAGCAGCCCTCTAGCGGGGCCCTCCTACGAGCAGTACTTC.

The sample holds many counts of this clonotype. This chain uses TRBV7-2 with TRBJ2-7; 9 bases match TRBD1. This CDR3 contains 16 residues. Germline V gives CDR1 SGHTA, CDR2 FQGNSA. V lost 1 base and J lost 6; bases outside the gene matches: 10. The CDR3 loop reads CASSLGSGTGKGEQYF. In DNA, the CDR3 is TGTGCCAGCAGCTTAGGAAGCGGGACAGGGAAAGGCGAGCAGTACTTC.

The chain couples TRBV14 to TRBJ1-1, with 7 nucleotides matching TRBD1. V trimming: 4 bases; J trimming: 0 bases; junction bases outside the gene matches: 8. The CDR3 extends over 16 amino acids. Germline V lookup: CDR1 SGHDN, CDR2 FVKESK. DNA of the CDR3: TGTGCCAGCAGCCGAAAGAGAGACAGGGTGAACACTGAAGCTTTCTTT. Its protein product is CASSRKRDRVNTEAFF.

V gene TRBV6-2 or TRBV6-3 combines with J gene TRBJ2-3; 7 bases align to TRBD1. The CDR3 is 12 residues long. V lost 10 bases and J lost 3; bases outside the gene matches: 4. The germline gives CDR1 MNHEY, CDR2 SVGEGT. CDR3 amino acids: CATRQGTDTQYF. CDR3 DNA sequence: TGTGCCACCCGACAGGGTACAGATACGCAGTATTTT.

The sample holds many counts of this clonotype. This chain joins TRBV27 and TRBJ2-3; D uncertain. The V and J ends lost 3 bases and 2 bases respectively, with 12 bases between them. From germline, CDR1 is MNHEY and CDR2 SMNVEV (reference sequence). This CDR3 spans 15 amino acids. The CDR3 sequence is CASSLAESYTDTQYF. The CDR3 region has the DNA TGTGCCAGCAGTTTGGCGGAATCTTACACAGATACGCAGTATTTT.

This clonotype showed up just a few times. CDR3 sequence: CASSLWDTIYF. In DNA, the CDR3 is TGTGCCAGCAGCTTGTGGGACACCATATATTTT. The chain combines TRBV7-9 with TRBJ1-3, with D hard to call. This CDR3 has 11 amino acids. The V end lost 3 bases, the J end lost 8 bases, and 5 bases lay between the germline ends. Germline loops: CDR1 SEHNR, CDR2 FQNEAQ (reference sequence).

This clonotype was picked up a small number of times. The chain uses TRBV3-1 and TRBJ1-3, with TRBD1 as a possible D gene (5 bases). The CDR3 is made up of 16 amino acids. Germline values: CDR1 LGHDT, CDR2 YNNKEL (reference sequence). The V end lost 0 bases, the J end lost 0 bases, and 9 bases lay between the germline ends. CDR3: CASSQEGGLSGNTIYF. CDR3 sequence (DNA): TGTGCCAGCAGCCAAGAGGGGGGACTCTCTGGAAACACCATATATTTT.

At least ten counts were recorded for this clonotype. The CDR3 bases are TGTGCCAGCAGCCACCTCCTAGCGGGAGACAAAGATACGCAGTATTTT. Translation: CASSHLLAGDKDTQYF. The chain uses TRBV11-2 and TRBJ2-3; 10 nucleotides match TRBD2. The germline gives CDR1 SGHAT, CDR2 FQNNGV. The CDR3 is 16 residues long. The J segment lost 5 bases and the V segment lost 5 bases, leaving 10 bases of the junction unmatched.

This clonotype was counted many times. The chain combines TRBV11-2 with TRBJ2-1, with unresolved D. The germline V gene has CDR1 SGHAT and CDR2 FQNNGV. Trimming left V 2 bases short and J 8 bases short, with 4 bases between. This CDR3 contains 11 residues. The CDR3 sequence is CASSLNDEQFF. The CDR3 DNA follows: TGTGCCAGCAGCTTAAATGATGAGCAGTTCTTC. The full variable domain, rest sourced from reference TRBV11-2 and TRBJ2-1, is EAGVAQSPRYKIIEKRQSVAFWCNPISGHATLYWYQQILGQGPKLLIQFQNNGVVDDSQLPKDRFSAERLKGVDSTLKIQPAKLEDSAVYLCASSLNDEQFFGPGTRLTVL.

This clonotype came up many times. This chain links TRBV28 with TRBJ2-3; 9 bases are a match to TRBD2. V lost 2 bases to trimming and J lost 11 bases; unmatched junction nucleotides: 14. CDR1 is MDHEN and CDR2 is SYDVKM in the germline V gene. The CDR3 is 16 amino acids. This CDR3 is CASSLSLGLAKSRQYF. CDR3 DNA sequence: TGTGCCAGCAGTTTAAGTTTGGGACTAGCAAAGAGTCGGCAGTATTTT. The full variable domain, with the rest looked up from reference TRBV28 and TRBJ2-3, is DVKVTQSSRYLVKRTGEKVFLECVQDMDHENMFWYRQDPGLGLRLIYFSYDVKMKEKGDIPEGYSVSREKKERFSLILESASTNQTSMYLCASSLSLGLAKSRQYFGPGTRLTVL.

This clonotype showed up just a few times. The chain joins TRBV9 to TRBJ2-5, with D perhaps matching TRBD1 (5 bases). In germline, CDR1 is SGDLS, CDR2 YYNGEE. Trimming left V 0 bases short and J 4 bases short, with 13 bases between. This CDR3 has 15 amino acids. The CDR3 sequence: CASSVVPNRGETQYF. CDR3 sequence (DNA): TGTGCCAGCAGCGTAGTACCGAATAGGGGAGAGACCCAGTACTTC.

The CDR3 reads CASALGMNTGELFF. For the CDR3, the DNA is TGTGCCAGCGCATTGGGGATGAACACCGGGGAGCTGTTTTTT. V is TRBV18 and J is TRBJ2-2, with D uncertain. With 8 bases removed from V and 1 base from J, the gap between germline ends came to 11 bases. The germline V gene has CDR1 KGHSH and CDR2 LQKENI. The CDR3 covers 14 residues.

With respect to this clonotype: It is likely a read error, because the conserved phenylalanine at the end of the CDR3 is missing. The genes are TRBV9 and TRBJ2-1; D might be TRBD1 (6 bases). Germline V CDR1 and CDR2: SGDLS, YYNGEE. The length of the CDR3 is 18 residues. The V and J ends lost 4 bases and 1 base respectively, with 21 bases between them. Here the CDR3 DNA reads TGTGCCAGCAGCTTCCGCGACCAGGGGAGTTGGTCCTACAATGAGCAGTTCCTC. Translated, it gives CASSFRDQGSWSYNEQFL.

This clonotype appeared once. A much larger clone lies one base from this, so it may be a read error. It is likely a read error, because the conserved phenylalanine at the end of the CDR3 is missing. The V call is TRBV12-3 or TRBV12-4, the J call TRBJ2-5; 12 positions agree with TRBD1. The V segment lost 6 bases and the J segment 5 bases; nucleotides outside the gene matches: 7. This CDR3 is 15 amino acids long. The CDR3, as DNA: TGTGCCAGCAGAGGGGGACAGGGGGCGTGGGAGACCCAGTACCTC. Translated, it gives CASRGGQGAWETQYL.

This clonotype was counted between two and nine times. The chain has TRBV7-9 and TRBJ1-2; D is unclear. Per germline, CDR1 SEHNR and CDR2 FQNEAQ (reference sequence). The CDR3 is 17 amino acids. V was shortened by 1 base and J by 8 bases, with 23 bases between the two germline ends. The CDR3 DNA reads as TGTGCCAGCAGCTTAGTGCCTCGGGATCCCGAGGGAAAGGGCTACACCTTC. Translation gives CASSLVPRDPEGKGYTF.

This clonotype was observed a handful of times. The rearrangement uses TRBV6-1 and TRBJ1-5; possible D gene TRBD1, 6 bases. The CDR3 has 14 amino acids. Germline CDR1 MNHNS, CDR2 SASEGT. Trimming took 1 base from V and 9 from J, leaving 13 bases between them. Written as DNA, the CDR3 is TGTGCCAGCAGTGAAGATGTCTCCAGGGGGCCCCAGCATTTT. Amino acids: CASSEDVSRGPQHF.